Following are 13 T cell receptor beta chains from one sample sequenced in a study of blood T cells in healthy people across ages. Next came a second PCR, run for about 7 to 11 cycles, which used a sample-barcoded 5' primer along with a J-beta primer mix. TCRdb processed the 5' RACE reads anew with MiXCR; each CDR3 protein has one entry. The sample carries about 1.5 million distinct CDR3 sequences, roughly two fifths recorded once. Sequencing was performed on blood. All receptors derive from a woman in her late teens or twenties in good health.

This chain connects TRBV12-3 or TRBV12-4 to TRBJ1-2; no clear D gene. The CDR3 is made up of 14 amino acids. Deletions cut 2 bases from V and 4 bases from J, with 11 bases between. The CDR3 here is CASSLSTSSYGYTF. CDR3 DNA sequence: TGTGCCAGCAGTTTATCAACCTCGTCCTATGGCTACACCTTC.

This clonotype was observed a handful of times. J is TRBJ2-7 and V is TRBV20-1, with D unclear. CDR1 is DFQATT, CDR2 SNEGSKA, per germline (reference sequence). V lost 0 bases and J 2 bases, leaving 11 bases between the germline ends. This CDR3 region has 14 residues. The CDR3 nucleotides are TGCAGTGCTAGAGATCTTGGGGAAACCTACGAGCAGTACTTC. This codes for CSARDLGETYEQYF.

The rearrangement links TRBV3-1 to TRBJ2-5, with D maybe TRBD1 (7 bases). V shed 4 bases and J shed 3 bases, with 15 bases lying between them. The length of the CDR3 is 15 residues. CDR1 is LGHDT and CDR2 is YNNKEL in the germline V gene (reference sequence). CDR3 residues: CASSRRGRQEETQYF. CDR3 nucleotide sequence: TGTGCCAGCAGCCGGAGGGGGCGGCAAGAAGAGACCCAGTACTTC.

The CDR3 loop reads CSSLRDRNQPQHF. CDR3 nucleotide sequence: TGCAGTAGTCTCCGGGACCGGAATCAGCCCCAGCATTTT. V and J are TRBV20-1 and TRBJ1-5, with D maybe TRBD1 (5 bases). The V gene's germline CDR1 is DFQATT and CDR2 SNEGSKA (reference sequence). V lost 8 bases and J 4 bases, leaving 15 bases between the germline ends. CDR3 length: 13 amino acids.

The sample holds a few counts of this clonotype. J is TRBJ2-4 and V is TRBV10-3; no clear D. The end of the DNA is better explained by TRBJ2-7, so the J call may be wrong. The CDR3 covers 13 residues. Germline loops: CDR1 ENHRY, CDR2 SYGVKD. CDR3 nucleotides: TGTGCCATCAGTGAGGGGCTAGCCTACGAGCAGTACTTC. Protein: CAISEGLAYEQYF.

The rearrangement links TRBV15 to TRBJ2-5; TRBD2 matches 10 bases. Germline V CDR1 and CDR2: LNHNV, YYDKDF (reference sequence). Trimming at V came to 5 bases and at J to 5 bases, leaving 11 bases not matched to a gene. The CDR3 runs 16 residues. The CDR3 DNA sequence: TGTGCCACCAGCCGCTCTGTAGCGGGAGGAGGTGAGACCCAGTACTTC. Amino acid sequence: CATSRSVAGGGETQYF.

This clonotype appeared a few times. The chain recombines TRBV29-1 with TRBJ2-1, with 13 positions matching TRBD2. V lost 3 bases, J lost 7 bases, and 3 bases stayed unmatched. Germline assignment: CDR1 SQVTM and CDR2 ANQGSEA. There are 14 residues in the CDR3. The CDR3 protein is CSVDGLAGVNEQFF. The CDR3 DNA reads TGCAGCGTTGATGGACTAGCGGGAGTGAATGAGCAGTTCTTC.

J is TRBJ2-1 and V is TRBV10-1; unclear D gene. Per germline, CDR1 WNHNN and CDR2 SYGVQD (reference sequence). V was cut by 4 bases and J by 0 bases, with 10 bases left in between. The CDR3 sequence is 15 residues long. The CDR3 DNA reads TGCGCCAGCAGTGCGTCGGCTGGCTCCTACAATGAGCAGTTCTTC. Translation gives CASSASAGSYNEQFF.

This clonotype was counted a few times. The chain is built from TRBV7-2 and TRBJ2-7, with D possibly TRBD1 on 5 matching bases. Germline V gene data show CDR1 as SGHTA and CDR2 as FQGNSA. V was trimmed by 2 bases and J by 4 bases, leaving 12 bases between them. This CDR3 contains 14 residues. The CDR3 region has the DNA TGTGCCAGCAGCTTACCAGGGCTAAGGTACGAGCAGTACTTC. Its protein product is CASSLPGLRYEQYF.

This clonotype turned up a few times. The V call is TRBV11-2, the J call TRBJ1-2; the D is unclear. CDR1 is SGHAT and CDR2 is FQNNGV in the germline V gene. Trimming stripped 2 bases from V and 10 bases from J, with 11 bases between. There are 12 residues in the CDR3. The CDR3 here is CASSLTRLDYTF. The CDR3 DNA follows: TGTGCCAGCAGCTTAACCAGGCTGGACTACACCTTC.

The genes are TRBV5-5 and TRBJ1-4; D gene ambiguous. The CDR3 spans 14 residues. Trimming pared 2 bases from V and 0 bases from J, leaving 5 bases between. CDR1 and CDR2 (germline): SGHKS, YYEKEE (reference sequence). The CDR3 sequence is CASSLPATNEKLFF. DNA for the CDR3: TGTGCCAGCAGCTTACCTGCAACTAATGAAAAACTGTTTTTT.

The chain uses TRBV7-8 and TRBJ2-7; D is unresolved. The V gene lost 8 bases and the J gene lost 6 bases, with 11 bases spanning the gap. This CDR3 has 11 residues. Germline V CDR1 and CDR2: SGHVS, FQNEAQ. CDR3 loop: CASRSVTEQYF. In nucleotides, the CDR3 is TGTGCCAGCCGCAGCGTTACCGAGCAGTACTTC.

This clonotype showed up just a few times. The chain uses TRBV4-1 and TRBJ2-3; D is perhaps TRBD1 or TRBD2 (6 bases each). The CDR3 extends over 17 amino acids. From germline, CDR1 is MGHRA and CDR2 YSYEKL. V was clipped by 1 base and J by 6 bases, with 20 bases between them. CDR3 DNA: TGCGCCAGCAGCCAAGGCCGGGGGCGCCTCATCATCGATACGCAGTATTTT. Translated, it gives CASSQGRGRLIIDTQYF.